Here is one TCR beta chain with its context. The specificity of this receptor is unknown. Base qualities are not at hand, and no much larger clone is one base apart. The intended sense of this specimen's time point label: about 28 days (+/-7) after the second vaccine dose. Because spike-specific TCR depth and breadth did not differ between the two schedules, AZD1222 recipients who got a second dose at roughly 4 weeks were pooled with those who got a second dose at roughly 12 weeks. Vaccinee samples were obtained from the UK trials COV001 and COV002, which included a single-blind randomized controlled phase 2/3 trial of AZD1222 (ChAdOx1 nCoV-19) in healthy adults. Trial participant PBMC samples were collected at day 0 and day 28 after the second dose for TCRbeta chain sequencing. This specimen comes from a study of T cell responses to AZD1222 COVID-19 vaccine (TCRdb year 2021). About the full investigation: A total of about 250 trial participants underwent TCR sequencing, of whom 207 had received two doses of AZD1222 and about 25 had received two doses of the MenACWY control vaccine. Trial participants were enrolled by age into 18-55, 56-69 and 70-plus year subgroups, with about 150, 28 and 57 TCR-sequenced participants respectively. On the study overall, not on this receptor specifically: In the small 56-69-year group, the increase in depth fell short of significance, most likely because of low power. Participants were mostly white British and included more females than males, and it was suggested by the authors that clonal diversity may have been underestimated. Conclusions about previously exposed vaccinees are limited because only six or seven AZD1222 recipients were SARS-CoV-2 seropositive at baseline. A significant rise in spike-specific TCR breadth and depth was observed after two AZD1222 doses relative to day 0 and relative to MenACWY recipients. The vaccine-associated CD4 TCRs covered the entire spike protein, and the dominant responses fell in regions 160-218 and 743-854. Reportedly, close to half of the unique spike-specific TCRs recognized epitopes lying outside the regions that are mutated in the B.1.351 and B.1.1.7 variants. Because no day 14 peak-response samples were available, repertoires were characterized only after the peak T cell response.

The CDR3 regions of human TCRbeta chains were analyzed by immunosequencing. As for the original processing: TCRs in the repertoires were matched against a reference library of SARS-CoV-2-specific TCRs that had been generated with the MIRA antigen-specificity platform. Breadth meant the fraction of unique TCRs that were SARS-CoV-2-associated, whereas depth meant the fraction of total T cells that were SARS-CoV-2-associated. Each spike-specific TCR was assigned to its reactive spike region and to a CD4 or CD8 class using the MIRA data. Log10-transformed breadth and depth values were compared by one-way ANOVA with Sidak's multiple comparisons tests. TCRdb limited this immuneACCESS table to in-frame rearrangements with V and J called. A share of clones is missing; checked studies link under half to unresolved V genes, and the rest is unexplained. The DNA was the basis for D and trimming; V, J and clone size are from that table. The sample includes approximately 130,000 clones, with roughly nine tenths observed a single time. The ten largest make up 9.5% of the sample.

The CDR3 holds 19 amino acids from the cysteine to the phenylalanine. The CDR3 DNA has 57 bases and is translated from base 1. The germline V gene supplies CDR1 SGHVS and CDR2 FQNEAQ. Trimming removed 5 bases from V and 2 bases from J; the gene matches leave 13 bases unexplained. The clonotype originates from an adult who received the AZD1222 COVID-19 vaccine. In this chain, TRBV7-8 is recombined with TRBJ1-5; 12 middle bases align to TRBD1. The specimen was peripheral blood, collected 28 days after the second AZD1222 dose. CDR3 sequence: CASSPRDRGQEVGNQPQHF. The nucleotide sequence is given as TGTGCCAGCAGCCCCCGGGACAGGGGGCAAGAGGTGGGCAATCAGCCCCAGCATTTT.